This T cell receptor beta chain was profiled in a study of OX40 agonist ivuxolimab in advanced cancers. General study findings and limits: CD8+ T cells (on average) carried more expanded clones than CD4+ T cells.

Worth noting for this clone: Its antigen is not identified.

Libraries were prepared by immunoSEQ multiplex PCR; TCRdb keeps only in-frame clonotypes and omits some of them. The repertoire holds tens of thousands of clones, nearly 90% seen once, with roughly 0.19% in the top ten. This TCR was recovered from an adult with an advanced solid tumor such as melanoma, head and neck, liver or kidney cancer. The material sequenced was CD4+ or CD8+ T cells sorted from blood, taken in a trial of the OX40 agonist ivuxolimab.

The CDR3 region is CASSQGGQIYNEQFF. The DNA of the CDR3 is TGTGCCAGCAGTCAGGGCGGACAGATATACAATGAGCAGTTCTTC. V and J are TRBV6-5 and TRBJ2-1, with a weak D call TRBD1 (6 bases). The CDR3 sequence is 15 residues long. The V and J ends lost 5 bases and 4 bases respectively, with 15 bases between them. CDR1 MNHEY and CDR2 SVGAGI come from the germline V gene.